Shown below are 28 T cell receptor beta chains from a single sample sequenced in a study of T-cell memory formation after mild COVID-19. TCRdb redid the calling of the 5' RACE reads with MiXCR, one entry per CDR3 protein. The table shows about 360,000 distinct CDR3 sequences, with approximately 15% occurring only once. The sequenced sample consisted of PBMCs or a T cell subset sorted from them (not recorded which). Every receptor here comes from a man aged 18-30 years who had mild COVID-19 (a few samples of this study predate the infection). Cell type and time point are not known.

The genes are TRBV5-1 and TRBJ2-3; no firm D call. The CDR3 covers 16 residues. V gave up 0 bases and J gave up 2 bases, with 13 bases separating them. Germline CDR1 reads SGHRS; CDR2 reads YFSETQ. The chain's CDR3 is CASSLAVVINTDTQYF. The CDR3 DNA follows: TGCGCCAGCAGCTTGGCCGTAGTAATTAACACAGATACGCAGTATTTT.

V usage is TRBV12-3 or TRBV12-4 and J usage is TRBJ1-5; tentatively, D is TRBD1 (6 bases). V lost 5 bases to trimming and J lost 5 bases, with 16 bases between them. This CDR3 is built from 15 residues. CDR3 coding DNA: TGTGCCAGCAGTCTGGGGGCAGGGAGACATCAGCCCCAGCATTTT. It encodes CASSLGAGRHQPQHF.

The chain joins TRBV4-1 to TRBJ2-7; 7 positions agree with TRBD1. With V trimmed by 0 bases and J by 1 base, 9 bases remained unmatched. This CDR3 is built from 17 residues. CDR1 MGHRA and CDR2 YSYEKL come from the germline V gene. CDR3: CASSQDSNPGGSYEQYV. CDR3 sequence (DNA): TGCGCCAGCAGCCAAGACTCGAACCCAGGGGGATCCTACGAGCAGTACGTC.

In its sample, this clonotype was seen a few times. V usage is TRBV7-9 and J usage is TRBJ2-7; 7 nucleotides line up with TRBD2. CDR1 and CDR2 from the germline V gene are SEHNR and FQNEAQ (reference sequence). The CDR3 runs 12 residues. The J segment lost 6 bases and the V segment lost 4 bases, leaving 3 bases of the junction unmatched. CDR3 DNA: TGTGCCAGCAGCTCCAGCGGGGTCGAGCAGTACGTC. Protein: CASSSSGVEQYV.

This clonotype has ten or more counts. The chain recombines TRBV4-1 with TRBJ2-1, with D perhaps TRBD1 (5 bases). Germline V CDR1 and CDR2: MGHRA, YSYEKL. This CDR3 has 16 amino acids. V gave up 1 base and J gave up 3 bases, with 13 bases separating them. In DNA, the CDR3 is TGCGCCAGCAGCCAAGTCTTTAGAAGGGGCTACAATGAGCAGTTCTTC. Translation: CASSQVFRRGYNEQFF.

This clonotype has only a few counts. V gene TRBV2 combines with J gene TRBJ2-7; D is undetermined. Germline V gene data show CDR1 as SNHLY and CDR2 as FYNNEI. V was clipped by 0 bases and J by 4 bases, with 13 bases between them. The CDR3 totals 15 residues. CDR3 amino acids: CASSEAPAEPYEQYV. As DNA, the CDR3 is TGTGCCAGCAGTGAAGCGCCGGCAGAGCCATACGAGCAGTACGTC.

This clonotype was seen a few times. The chain recombines TRBV3-1 with TRBJ1-2; D is possibly TRBD1 (5 bases). CDR3 length equals 15 residues. Germline CDR1 LGHDT, CDR2 YNNKEL (reference sequence). V lost 4 bases and J 0 bases, leaving 12 bases between the germline ends. The CDR3 DNA sequence: TGTGCCAGCAGCCGGGGAGGGGCGGCTAACTATGGCTACACCTTC. Amino acids: CASSRGGAANYGYTF.

The rearrangement joins TRBV11-2 to TRBJ2-1; 8 bases fit TRBD2. The V gene end was trimmed by 4 bases and the J gene end by 4 bases; junction bases not matched to a gene: 6. Germline V gives CDR1 SGHAT, CDR2 FQNNGV. The CDR3 has 15 residues. The CDR3 loop reads CASSSGVAGYNEQFF. For the CDR3, the DNA is TGTGCCAGCAGCTCCGGGGTAGCGGGGTACAATGAGCAGTTCTTC.

The rearrangement links TRBV20-1 to TRBJ2-1, with D unclear. V lost 5 bases and J 3 bases, leaving 11 bases between the germline ends. CDR3 length equals 13 residues. Germline loops: CDR1 DFQATT, CDR2 SNEGSKA (reference sequence). This CDR3 reads CSAALFLYNEQFF. CDR3 DNA sequence: TGCAGTGCTGCTCTGTTCCTCTACAATGAGCAGTTCTTC.

This clonotype was detected a few times. The gene calls are TRBV9 and TRBJ2-1; D unclear. There are 13 residues in the CDR3. Germline CDR1 and CDR2: SGDLS and YYNGEE. Trimming stripped 0 bases from V and 7 bases from J, with 8 bases between. CDR3 loop: CASSVALGNEQFF. CDR3 in DNA: TGTGCCAGCAGCGTAGCTCTGGGGAATGAGCAGTTCTTC.

This sequence joins TRBV9 and TRBJ2-1, with 9 bases that match TRBD2. This CDR3 is 16 amino acids long. CDR1 SGDLS and CDR2 YYNGEE come from the germline V gene. V was pared by 7 bases and J by 5 bases, with 13 bases of the junction left unmatched. The CDR3 sequence: CASPTPPAGGHNEQFF. The CDR3 bases are TGTGCCAGCCCGACTCCTCCGGCGGGGGGGCACAATGAGCAGTTCTTC.

The chain links TRBV4-3 to TRBJ2-3, with 8 bases aligning to TRBD1. V gave up 4 bases and J gave up 1 base; unmatched junction bases: 13. This CDR3 has 18 residues. From germline, CDR1 is LGHNA and CDR2 YSLEER. The CDR3 DNA reads TGCGCCAGCAGCCGAAAAAGCCCCCAGGGGGCAGGCACAGATACGCAGTATTTT. Its translation is CASSRKSPQGAGTDTQYF.

Ten or more counts support this clonotype. The J gene is TRBJ2-2, the V gene TRBV4-3, with 9 bases fitting TRBD2. J lost 2 bases, V lost 4 bases, and 11 bases had no gene match. Germline V gives CDR1 LGHNA, CDR2 YSLEER. The CDR3 consists of 18 residues. The CDR3 loop is CASSPEASGDGNTGELFF. The CDR3 DNA follows: TGCGCCAGCAGCCCGGAGGCTAGCGGGGATGGAAACACCGGGGAGCTGTTTTTT.

The chain is built from TRBV19 and TRBJ1-5; TRBD1 matches 10 bases. Germline V gene sequence: CDR1 LNHDA, CDR2 SQIVND (reference sequence). The CDR3 runs 16 residues. V shed 6 bases, J shed 0 bases, and the junction held 5 bases outside the gene matches. CDR3 DNA sequence: TGTGCCAGTAGACTAGGGACAGGGGTTAGCAATCAGCCCCAGCATTTT. This encodes CASRLGTGVSNQPQHF.

To note about this clonotype: A read error may be the cause here, since a much bigger clone is one base away. This chain connects TRBV5-1 to TRBJ2-1; no firm D call. Trimming took off 0 bases at V and 5 bases at J, with 6 bases between the two ends. The CDR3 covers 13 residues. The V gene's germline CDR1 is SGHRS and CDR2 YFSETQ. The CDR3 region is CASSLVPNNEQFF. In DNA form, the CDR3 reads TGCGCCAGCAGCTTGGTCCCGAACAATGAGCAGTTCTTC.

This clonotype came up a few times. This chain links TRBV4-3 with TRBJ1-1, with 7 nucleotides matching TRBD1. V gave up 4 bases and J gave up 8 bases; unmatched junction bases: 7. CDR3 length equals 13 residues. CDR1 is LGHNA, CDR2 YSLEER, per germline. CDR3 DNA: TGCGCCAGCAGCCTCCGACAGGGACCCGAAGCTTTCTTT. This translates into CASSLRQGPEAFF.

The chain combines TRBV20-1 with TRBJ2-1; TRBD2 aligns across 7 bases. CDR3 length: 14 amino acids. Germline V gene sequence: CDR1 DFQATT, CDR2 SNEGSKA (reference sequence). The junction had 10 bases not matched to a gene; V was cut back by 5 bases and J by 6 bases. The CDR3 bases are TGCAGTGCTGGAGTGACCGGGACTATCAATGAGCAGTTCTTC. Translating it yields CSAGVTGTINEQFF.

This clonotype was counted ten times or more. The chain couples TRBV20-1 to TRBJ2-7; D possibly corresponds to TRBD1 (5 bases). The CDR3 is 13 amino acids. Trimming removed 1 base from V and 2 bases from J, with 9 bases in between. Germline V gene data show CDR1 as DFQATT and CDR2 as SNEGSKA (reference sequence). Here the CDR3 reads CSARAGLAYEQYF. CDR3 sequence (DNA): TGCAGTGCTAGAGCAGGGCTAGCCTACGAGCAGTACTTC.

This clonotype was detected a few times. The CDR3 spells CASNPLEGATQYF. CDR3 nucleotides: TGTGCCAGCAACCCACTAGAGGGTGCGACCCAGTACTTC. The V and J genes are TRBV6-6 and TRBJ2-5; maybe TRBD2 (5 bases). This CDR3 is 13 amino acids long. Germline values: CDR1 MNHNY, CDR2 SVGAGI (reference sequence). V dropped 7 bases and J dropped 7 bases, with 16 bases sitting between them.

This clonotype was seen a handful of times. The chain joins TRBV20-1 to TRBJ1-1, with D perhaps matching TRBD1 (6 bases). Germline lookup yields CDR1 DFQATT and CDR2 SNEGSKA (reference sequence). The CDR3 has 14 residues. The ends were cut back, 3 bases at V and 1 base at J, with 12 bases in the middle. The CDR3 protein is CSASRGDGNTEAFF. In nucleotides, the CDR3 is TGCAGTGCTAGTAGGGGGGATGGGAACACTGAAGCTTTCTTT.

This clonotype was counted ten times or more. The rearrangement links TRBV6-2 or TRBV6-3 to TRBJ2-5; 7 bases align to TRBD1. This CDR3 has 14 amino acids. The germline gives CDR1 MNHEY, CDR2 SVGEGT. The ends lost 6 bases at V and 5 bases at J; junction bases unmatched: 9. The CDR3 loop is CASSLQGMGETQYF. The CDR3 DNA is TGTGCCAGCAGCCTACAGGGGATGGGCGAGACCCAGTACTTC.

V and J are TRBV20-1 and TRBJ2-3, with 7 bases fitting TRBD1. This CDR3 is built from 15 residues. The V and J ends lost 6 bases and 6 bases, in that order; junction bases with no gene match: 15. Germline values: CDR1 DFQATT, CDR2 SNEGSKA (reference sequence). The CDR3 DNA sequence: TGCAGTGCCAGCAGACAGGGCGATCGGGCGGATACGCAGTATTTT. Amino acid sequence: CSASRQGDRADTQYF.

This clonotype was seen ten or more times. V is TRBV5-1 and J is TRBJ1-1, with 7 bases identical to TRBD1. Germline V gene data show CDR1 as SGHRS and CDR2 as YFSETQ. The CDR3 spans 15 residues. Losses at the gene ends were 1 base for V and 4 bases for J; bases not matched to a gene: 7. CDR3 nucleotides: TGCGCCAGCAGCTTGACAGGGCAGGGGGTCACTGAAGCTTTCTTT. This codes for CASSLTGQGVTEAFF.

This clonotype occurred a few times. The rearrangement joins TRBV4-3 to TRBJ2-7, with 10 bases identical to TRBD2. The CDR3 has 15 residues. J was trimmed by 3 bases and V by 4 bases; bases with no gene match: 6. Germline V gene sequence: CDR1 LGHNA, CDR2 YSLEER. CDR3 protein: CASSRGASGSYEQYF. CDR3 nucleotides: TGCGCCAGCAGCCGCGGGGCTAGCGGGAGCTACGAGCAGTACTTC.

The gene calls are TRBV2 and TRBJ2-6; D possibly corresponds to TRBD1 (5 bases). The V gene lost 4 bases and the J gene lost 2 bases, with 12 bases spanning the gap. Germline V lookup: CDR1 SNHLY, CDR2 FYNNEI. CDR3 length: 16 residues. The DNA of the CDR3 is TGTGCCAGCAGTGTACCGGGCAGGGCTGGGGCCAACGTCCTGACTTTC. Its translation is CASSVPGRAGANVLTF.

A few counts support this clonotype. V gene TRBV30 combines with J gene TRBJ2-1; the D call may be TRBD1 or TRBD2 (6 bases each). The germline V and J ends were trimmed by 1 base and 6 bases, with 10 bases remaining between them. The CDR3 sequence is 13 residues long. CDR1 is GTSNPN and CDR2 is SVGIG in the germline V gene (reference sequence). CDR3: CAWSERGANEQFF. The CDR3 bases are TGTGCCTGGAGTGAGAGGGGGGCCAATGAGCAGTTCTTC.

The chain couples TRBV13 to TRBJ2-5, with 9 bases fitting TRBD1. Germline V lookup: CDR1 PRHDT, CDR2 FYEKMQ (reference sequence). Trimming cost V 2 bases and J 3 bases; bases outside gene matches: 7. There are 16 residues in the CDR3. CDR3 sequence reads: CASSLQFWTGEETQYF. The CDR3 DNA reads TGTGCCAGCAGCTTACAATTTTGGACAGGGGAAGAGACCCAGTACTTC.

The V gene is TRBV6-5, the J gene TRBJ1-2; D gene ambiguous. Germline V gene data show CDR1 as MNHEY and CDR2 as SVGAGI. Trimming pared 0 bases from V and 6 bases from J, leaving 8 bases between. There are 13 residues in the CDR3. CDR3 region: CASSYSSGDGYTF. CDR3 coding DNA: TGTGCCAGCAGTTACTCCTCCGGGGATGGCTACACCTTC.